A single sample gave rise to the 10 T cell receptor beta chains below, sequenced in a study of tumor-infiltrating lymphocytes in primary liver carcinoma. TCR beta cDNA was reverse-transcribed from approximately 0.45 ug of total RNA. The reaction used a constant-region primer and ProtoScript II reverse transcriptase. ARM-PCR, slightly modified, supplied the TCR beta libraries through three nested multiplex PCR rounds. The first two PCR rounds, roughly 11 cycles each, used TRBV1-TRBV30 forward primers and a C-beta reverse primer. MiXCR was run by TCRdb on the multiplex PCR reads, yielding one entry per CDR3 protein. The profile shows about 84,000 distinct CDR3 sequences, approximately 72% of them singletons. Without any cell sorting, about 18-30 mg of bulk tissue yielded co-extracted RNA and DNA. Sequences were obtained from liver tumor tissue from sampling region 1. As for subset: tumor region T1, superior pole. These receptor sequences come from a man between 35 and 55 years old with primary liver carcinoma and hepatitis B virus infection.

Remarks on this clonotype: Mismatch with germline at one junction end may stem from a read error. The CDR3 coding sequence is TGTGCCAGCATCTTCGAAGTCCCTCGAATCGAGCAATACTTC. It specifies CASIFEVPRIEQYF. The rearrangement joins TRBV11-2 to TRBJ2-7; D call uncertain. The V gene's germline CDR1 is SGHAT and CDR2 FQNNGV. This CDR3 is 14 amino acids long.

This clonotype was counted only a few times. V usage is TRBV30 and J usage is TRBJ1-1; the match to TRBD1 covers 12 bases. Trimming at V came to 2 bases and at J to 9 bases, leaving 7 bases not matched to a gene. Per the germline V gene, CDR1 is GTSNPN and CDR2 is SVGIG (reference sequence). CDR3 length: 14 residues. CDR3 sequence reads: CAWSYRDRGRKAFF. In DNA form, the CDR3 reads TGTGCCTGGAGTTATCGGGACAGGGGGCGCAAAGCTTTCTTT.

Points on this clonotype: This may be a read error, as it is one base from a much larger clone. This CDR3 is CVSSLQDYEQYF. Written as DNA, the CDR3 is TGTGTCAGCAGTCTACAGGACTACGAGCAGTACTTC. This rearrangement joins TRBV12-3 or TRBV12-4 to TRBJ2-7; tentative D call: TRBD1 (5 bases). This CDR3 is 12 amino acids long.

This clonotype has at least ten counts. This rearrangement joins TRBV11-2 to TRBJ2-6; 7 bases fit TRBD2. Per the germline V gene, CDR1 is SGHAT and CDR2 is FQNNGV. The CDR3 covers 18 residues. The junction had 10 bases not matched to a gene; V was cut back by 5 bases and J by 0 bases. For the CDR3, the DNA is TGTGCCAGCAGCCGCTTTCCAGCGGGAAGCTCTGGGGCCAACGTCCTGACTTTC. This encodes CASSRFPAGSSGANVLTF.

A remark on this clonotype: Germline and junction disagree at one end, which may indicate a read error. V gene TRBV7-9 combines with J gene TRBJ2-7; 8 bases agree with TRBD2. The CDR3 sequence is 14 residues long. Looked up from germline, CDR1 is SEHNR and CDR2 is FQNEAQ (reference sequence). CDR3 sequence reads: CASTLADREGGQYF. CDR3 coding DNA: TGTGCCAGCACCTTAGCGGACCGGGAGGGCGGGCAGTACTTC.

With respect to this clonotype: One end of the junction fails to match germline, which may point to a read error. The genes are TRBV5-6 and TRBJ2-5; the D gene is possibly TRBD2 (7 bases). The CDR3 is made up of 13 amino acids. Per the germline V gene, CDR1 is SGHDT and CDR2 is YYEEEE. The CDR3 spells CASSFTGRETQHF. The DNA for the CDR3 is TGTGCCAGCAGCTTCACAGGGCGGGAGACCCAACACTTC.

The chain is built from TRBV29-1 and TRBJ2-1; D might be TRBD1 (6 bases). The J call may be mistaken, given a closer DNA end match to TRBJ2-7. This CDR3 comprises 13 residues. Germline lookup yields CDR1 SQVTM and CDR2 ANQGSEA. CDR3 DNA sequence: TGCAGCGCCGCCGGGACAAAGTACGATGAGCAGTACTTC. Translation gives CSAAGTKYDEQYF.

About this clonotype: Sequence at one end of the junction differs from germline and may be a read error. This chain uses TRBV4-2 with TRBJ2-6; D may match TRBD1 or TRBD2 (5 bases each). Per the germline V gene, CDR1 is LGHNA and CDR2 is YNFKEQ. The CDR3 sequence is 17 residues long. Here the CDR3 DNA reads TGTGCCAGCAGTCCAGAGGGGCTTCACTCTGGGGCCAACGTCCTAACTTTC. This sequence encodes CASSPEGLHSGANVLTF.

Comment on this clonotype: Compared with germline, one end of the junction differs, possibly owing to a read error. The chain uses TRBV10-1 and TRBJ2-3; possibly TRBD1 for D (6 bases). Germline V gene lookup returns CDR1 WNHNN and CDR2 SYGVQD (reference sequence). The CDR3 length is 14 residues. Written as DNA, the CDR3 is TGCTCCAGCAGTGAGTCCCAGGGGATAGATACGCAGTATTTT. Amino acids: CSSSESQGIDTQYF.

A note on this clonotype: One end of the junction fails to match germline, which may point to a read error. The chain uses TRBV11-1 and TRBJ2-4, with D maybe TRBD2 (6 bases). Germline loops: CDR1 SGHAT, CDR2 FQDESV (reference sequence). This CDR3 comprises 17 residues. The CDR3 region is CASSFPGTGGTKNIQYF. The CDR3 nucleotides are TGCGCCAGCAGCTTTCCAGGGACTGGCGGGACCAAAAACATTCAGTACTTC.